Below, one T cell receptor beta chain is given with its context. Its antigen remains unknown. Sample time point: pretreatment peripheral blood. The data stem from a study of PD-L1 blockade in urothelial cancer. Background on the study: Atezolizumab at 1,200 mg intravenously every 3 weeks was started by patients around 2014. Patients had received 0 to 3 prior chemotherapy regimens.

Study observations and caveats: It was durable-benefit patients whose tumor-associated blood clones expanded more at 3 weeks.

Synthetic TCR analog templates were spiked into all PCRs individually. TCRdb's table, derived via immunoSEQ multiplex PCR, lists solely in-frame clones and lacks some. The sample has approximately 51,000 clones; roughly 86% are singletons. The CDR3 contains 13 residues. CDR1 and CDR2 (germline): SGHTA, FQGNSA. V lost 3 bases, J lost 3 bases, and 6 bases lay in between. The clonotype originates from a man aged 60 to 69 with urothelial cancer. This chain connects TRBV7-2 to TRBJ1-3; D ambiguous. This specimen was PBMCs, taken around atezolizumab (anti-PD-L1) treatment. The CDR3 here is CASSFVIGNTIYF. CDR3 DNA sequence: TGTGCCAGCAGCTTCGTAATTGGAAACACCATATATTTT.